This T cell receptor (beta chain) was observed in a study of early T cells in non-severe SARS-CoV-2 infection. Overall study: The study sequenced bulk RNA from unsorted whole blood, with chains unpaired. Study observations and caveats: Using VDJdb, the matching emphasized anti-spike CD8 responses while missing private and CD4 specificities.

This clonotype was counted ten times or more. Antigen: not known. CDR1 is DFQATT, CDR2 SNEGSKA, per germline (reference sequence). The CDR3 is 14 residues long. The V end lost 5 bases, the J end lost 3 bases, and 15 bases lay between the germline ends. Individual cDNA molecules received unique molecular identifiers during library preparation. From the 5' RACE reads, TCRdb called clonotypes with MiXCR, one entry per CDR3 protein. The data contain 49,000 or so distinct CDR3 sequences, 5.5% to 6.5% of them singletons. This clonotype was sampled from an adult who was a healthcare worker with PCR-confirmed SARS-CoV-2 infection or an uninfected control (not recorded which). The chain combines TRBV20-1 with TRBJ2-3; D might be TRBD1 (6 bases). Sequenced here: whole blood, sampled at baseline. The CDR3 protein is CSAARDTLTDTQYF. The CDR3 DNA follows: TGCAGTGCTGCAAGGGACACCCTAACAGATACGCAGTATTTT.